The T cell receptor beta chain described here comes from a study of cytomegalovirus exposure and HLA in healthy donors. Amplification used 60 Vbeta primers and 13 Jbeta primers. Profiled with immunoSEQ multiplex PCR; TCRdb holds only in-frame clones, not every one. The sample contains under 200,000 clones, roughly four fifths of which appear only once. The CDR3 has 17 residues. In germline, CDR1 is LNHNV, CDR2 YYDKDF (reference sequence). With 1 base clipped from V and 4 bases from J, the junction kept 7 bases outside the gene matches. As concerns this clone: Its antigen is currently unknown.

General study points: For most TCR beta V segments, an earlier analysis put the productive rate at about 90% or about 30% of the time.

The sequence derives from a middle-aged man in good health and CMV-seronegative. The source material was PBMCs. J is TRBJ2-1 and V is TRBV15, with TRBD2 matching 10 bases. CDR3 amino acids: CATSRGLEAGGYNEQFF. The DNA of the CDR3 is TGTGCCACCAGCAGAGGATTGGAAGCGGGAGGGTACAATGAGCAGTTCTTC.